Listed below are T cell receptor beta chains from one sample, sequenced in a study of vaccination and CD4 T cells after COVID-19. Which antigens these TCRs recognize remains unknown. Each CDR3 protein is one row after TCRdb ran MiXCR on the PCR reads. The repertoire holds more than 25,000 distinct CDR3 sequences, with 35% to 40% as singletons. Sequencing used CD4+ T cells from blood, cultured in vitro, obtained about 7 months after SARS-CoV-2 vaccination. Source of these receptors: a human donor who had recovered from COVID-19. Each CDR3 is given with its conserved first and last residue. D genes are given only for firm matches. Expanded clones are given a class, and other clones once, few, many or no size at all.

j_call,cdr3_length,v_call,clone_size,d_call,cdr3_nt,cdr3_aa
TRBJ1-5,13,TRBV19,few,-,TGTGCGTCAGGTCCAGGACGCAATCAGCCCCAGCATTTT,CASGPGRNQPQHF
TRBJ1-2,11,TRBV20-1,-,-,TGCAGTGAAGGGATGGGGAGAGGCTACACCTTC,CSEGMGRGYTF
TRBJ2-5,16,TRBV7-2,-,TRBD2,TGTGCCAGCAGCCCGAGACTAGCGGGAGGTCAGGAGACCCAGTACTTC,CASSPRLAGGQETQYF
TRBJ1-1,15,TRBV19,-,TRBD1,TGTGCCAGTAGTACGGACAGGGGGCGGCGGGCTGAAGCTTTCTTT,CASSTDRGRRAEAFF
TRBJ2-5,15,TRBV7-2,few,-,TGTGCCAGCAGCCCACCTACGTCTCAGCAAGAGACCCAGTACTTC,CASSPPTSQQETQYF
TRBJ1-2,14,TRBV6-1,-,-,TGTACCAGCAGCAGGGACACTCCTGTATATGGCTACACCTTC,CTSSRDTPVYGYTF
TRBJ1-2,16,TRBV5-1,once,-,TGCGCCAGCAGCTTGGCCGGGACATCCTCATTCTATGGCTACACCTTC,CASSLAGTSSFYGYTF
TRBJ2-7,15,TRBV5-1,-,TRBD2,TGCGCCAGCAGCGCGGGACTAGCGGGAGAGGGCGAGCAGTACTTC,CASSAGLAGEGEQYF
TRBJ1-1,14,TRBV7-3,-,-,TGTGCCAGCAGTCTAGGACTCTCGGGCACTGAAGCTTTCTTT,CASSLGLSGTEAFF
TRBJ2-7,16,TRBV5-1,-,TRBD1,TGCGCCAGCAGCCCCAACCCCAGGGGGCGCAGGTACGAGCAGTACTTC,CASSPNPRGRRYEQYF